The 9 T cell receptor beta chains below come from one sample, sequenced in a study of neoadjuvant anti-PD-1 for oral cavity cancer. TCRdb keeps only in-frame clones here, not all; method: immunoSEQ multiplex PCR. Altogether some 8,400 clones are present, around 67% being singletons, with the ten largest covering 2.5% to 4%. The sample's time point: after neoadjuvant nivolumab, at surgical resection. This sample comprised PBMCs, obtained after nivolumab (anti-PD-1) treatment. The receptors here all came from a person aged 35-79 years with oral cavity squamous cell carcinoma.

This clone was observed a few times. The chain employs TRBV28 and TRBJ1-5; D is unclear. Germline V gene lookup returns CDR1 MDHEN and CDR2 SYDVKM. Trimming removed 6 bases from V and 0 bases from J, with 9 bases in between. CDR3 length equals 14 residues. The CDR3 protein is CASRIVYSNQPQHF. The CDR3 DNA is TGTGCCAGCAGGATCGTCTATAGCAATCAGCCCCAGCATTTT.

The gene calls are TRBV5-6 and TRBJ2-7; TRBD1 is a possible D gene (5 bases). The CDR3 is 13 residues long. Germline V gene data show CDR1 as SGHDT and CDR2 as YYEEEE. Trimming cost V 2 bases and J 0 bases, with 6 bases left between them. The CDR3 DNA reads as TGTGCCAGCAGCTTTCAGGGCTCCTACGAGCAGTACTTC. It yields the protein CASSFQGSYEQYF.

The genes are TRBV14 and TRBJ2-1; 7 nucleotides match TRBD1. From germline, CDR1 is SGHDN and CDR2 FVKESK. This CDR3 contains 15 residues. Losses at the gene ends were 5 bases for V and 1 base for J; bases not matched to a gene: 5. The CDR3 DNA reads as TGTGCCAGCAGCAAAGGACAGGTTTCCTACAATGAGCAGTTCTTC. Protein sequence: CASSKGQVSYNEQFF.

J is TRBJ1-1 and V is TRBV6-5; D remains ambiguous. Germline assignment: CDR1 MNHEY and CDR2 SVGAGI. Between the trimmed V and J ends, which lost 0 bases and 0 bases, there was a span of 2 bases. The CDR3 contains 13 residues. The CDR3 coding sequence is TGTGCCAGCAGTTACTCGGTGAACACTGAAGCTTTCTTT. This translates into CASSYSVNTEAFF.

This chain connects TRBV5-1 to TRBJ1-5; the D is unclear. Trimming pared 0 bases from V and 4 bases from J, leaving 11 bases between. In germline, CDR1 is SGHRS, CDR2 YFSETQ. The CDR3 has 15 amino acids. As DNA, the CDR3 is TGCGCCAGCAGCTTGGACATGTCCCAGAATCAGCCCCAGCATTTT. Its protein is CASSLDMSQNQPQHF.

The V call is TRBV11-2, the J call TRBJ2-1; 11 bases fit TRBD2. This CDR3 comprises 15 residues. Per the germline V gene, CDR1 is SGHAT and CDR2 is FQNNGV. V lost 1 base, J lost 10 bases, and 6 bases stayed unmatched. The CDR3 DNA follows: TGTGCCAGCAGCTTAGGTAGCGGGGGGGCCCGGGAGCAGTTCTTC. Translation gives CASSLGSGGAREQFF.

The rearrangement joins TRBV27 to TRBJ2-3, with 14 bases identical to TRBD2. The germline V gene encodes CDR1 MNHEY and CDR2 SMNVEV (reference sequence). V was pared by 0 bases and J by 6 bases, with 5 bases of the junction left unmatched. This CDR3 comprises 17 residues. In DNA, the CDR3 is TGTGCCAGCAGTTTATCGATGGGACTAGCGGGGGCCGATACGCAGTATTTT. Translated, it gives CASSLSMGLAGADTQYF.

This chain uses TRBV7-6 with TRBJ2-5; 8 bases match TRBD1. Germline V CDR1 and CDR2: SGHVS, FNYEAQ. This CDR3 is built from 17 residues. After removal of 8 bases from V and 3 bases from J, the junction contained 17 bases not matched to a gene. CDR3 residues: CASGFPKQGGTEETQYF. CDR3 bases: TGTGCCAGCGGGTTCCCCAAACAGGGGGGCACTGAAGAGACCCAGTACTTC.

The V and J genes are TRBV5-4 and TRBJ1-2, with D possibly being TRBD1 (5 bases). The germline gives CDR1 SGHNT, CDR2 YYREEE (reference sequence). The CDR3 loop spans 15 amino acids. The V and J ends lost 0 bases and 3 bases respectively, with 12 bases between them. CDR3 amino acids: CASSLVGRADYGYTF. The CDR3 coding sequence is TGTGCCAGCAGCTTGGTTGGCAGGGCTGACTATGGCTACACCTTC. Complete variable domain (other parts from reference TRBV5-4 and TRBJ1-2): ETGVTQSPTHLIKTRGQQVTLRCSSQSGHNTVSWYQQALGQGPQFIFQYYREEENGRGNFPPRFSGLQFPNYSSELNVNALELDDSALYLCASSLVGRADYGYTFGSGTRLTVV.